The 25 T cell receptor beta chains reported below all come from one sample, sequenced in a study of T-cell reconstitution after alpha-beta-depleted transplantation in children. During its preparation, the TCRbeta library received unique molecular identifiers. From the PCR reads, TCRdb called clonotypes with MiXCR, one entry per CDR3 protein. The table includes 70,000 to 95,000 distinct CDR3 sequences, about 12% detected once. The sequencing used PBMCs from the stem cell graft donor, collected from the stem cell graft. The receptor set was obtained from a human donor who donated a stem cell graft to a child with inherited bone marrow failure.

This clonotype was found many times. The V gene is TRBV6-1, the J gene TRBJ1-6; weak D call: TRBD1 (5 bases). CDR3 length: 15 amino acids. From germline, CDR1 is MNHNS and CDR2 SASEGT. Trimming shortened V by 6 bases and J by 8 bases, and 17 bases separated the two germline ends. For the CDR3, the DNA is TGTGCCAGCAGACGGGACCAGGGCCCCTATTCACCCCTCCACTTT. It encodes CASRRDQGPYSPLHF.

This clonotype has a count of ten or more. The CDR3 sequence is CILWGEGLGYTF. CDR3 in DNA: TGCATCCTGTGGGGAGAGGGACTTGGCTACACCTTC. The rearrangement uses TRBV20-1 and TRBJ1-2; perhaps TRBD1 as D (5 bases). Germline V lookup: CDR1 DFQATT, CDR2 SNEGSKA (reference sequence). The CDR3 extends over 12 amino acids.

This clonotype was seen ten or more times. The rearrangement links TRBV15 to TRBJ2-7; 14 nucleotides match TRBD2. The V gene's germline CDR1 is LNHNV and CDR2 YYDKDF (reference sequence). With 5 bases clipped from V and 5 bases from J, the junction kept 5 bases outside the gene matches. The CDR3 spans 15 residues. CDR3: CATSGGTSGSHEQYF. In DNA, the CDR3 is TGTGCCACCAGCGGCGGGACTAGCGGGAGCCACGAGCAGTACTTC.

In this sample, this clonotype turned up many times. The chain employs TRBV18 and TRBJ2-6; D is unresolved. V was clipped by 2 bases and J by 4 bases, with 9 bases between them. Germline CDR1 reads KGHSH; CDR2 reads LQKENI. CDR3 length equals 15 residues. This CDR3 reads CASSPSTSGANVLTF. The DNA of the CDR3 is TGTGCCAGCTCACCATCAACTTCCGGGGCCAACGTCCTGACTTTC.

The chain uses TRBV30 and TRBJ1-4; D remains unclear. Germline V gene data show CDR1 as GTSNPN and CDR2 as SVGIG (reference sequence). V lost 5 bases and J 8 bases, leaving 15 bases between the germline ends. The CDR3 sequence is 13 residues long. This CDR3 reads CAWEQEVQEKLFF. The CDR3 nucleotides read TGTGCCTGGGAGCAGGAGGTCCAAGAAAAACTGTTTTTT.

Ten or more counts support this clonotype. The J gene is TRBJ1-1, the V gene TRBV6-6; D is perhaps TRBD1 (5 bases). V lost 4 bases and J lost 10, with 7 bases in between. The germline V gene has CDR1 MNHNY and CDR2 SVGAGI (reference sequence). The CDR3 covers 10 residues. CDR3 DNA: TGTGCCAGCAGTTTGGGGACAGCTTTCTTT. It yields the protein CASSLGTAFF.

This clonotype was counted many times. The CDR3 DNA follows: TGTGCCAGCAGTTTATCTAGGGTTAGCAAAAACATTCAGTACTTC. It yields the protein CASSLSRVSKNIQYF. V is TRBV27 and J is TRBJ2-4; no firm D call. This CDR3 has 15 residues. Germline CDR1 MNHEY, CDR2 SMNVEV (reference sequence). The V end lost 0 bases, the J end lost 3 bases, and 9 bases lay between the germline ends.

This clonotype was picked up many times. V and J are TRBV5-1 and TRBJ2-2, with 8 bases aligning to TRBD1. Germline CDR1 reads SGHRS; CDR2 reads YFSETQ. V was clipped by 0 bases and J by 6 bases; unmatched bases: 4. The CDR3 contains 15 residues. CDR3 loop: CASSLVVQGAGELFF. CDR3 DNA sequence: TGCGCCAGCAGCTTGGTGGTACAGGGGGCCGGGGAGCTGTTTTTT. The variable domain in full, completed from reference TRBV5-1 and TRBJ2-2, reads KAGVTQTPRYLIKTRGQQVTLSCSPISGHRSVSWYQQTPGQGLQFLFEYFSETQRNKGNFPGRFSGRQFSNSRSEMNVSTLELGDSALYLCASSLVVQGAGELFFGEGSRLTVL.

This clonotype was recorded many times. The chain employs TRBV7-9 and TRBJ2-6; TRBD1 matches 8 bases. Germline V gene sequence: CDR1 SEHNR, CDR2 FQNEAQ (reference sequence). The CDR3 is 17 amino acids. The V segment lost 1 base and the J segment 1 base; nucleotides outside the gene matches: 3. The CDR3 sequence is CASSLGRGRSGANVLTF. CDR3 sequence (DNA): TGTGCCAGCAGCTTAGGCAGGGGGCGGTCTGGGGCCAACGTCCTGACTTTC.

This clonotype appeared a few times. The chain uses TRBV6-2 or TRBV6-3 and TRBJ2-2; maybe TRBD1 (5 bases). The V gene's germline CDR1 is MNHEY and CDR2 SVGEGT. Trimming stripped 4 bases from V and 6 bases from J, with 9 bases between. The CDR3 extends over 13 amino acids. The CDR3 coding sequence is TGTGCCAGCAGTTCCAGGGATCCCGGGGAGCTGTTTTTT. Translating gives CASSSRDPGELFF.

This clonotype was counted between two and nine times. The chain employs TRBV7-2 and TRBJ1-4, with 8 positions matching TRBD1. The CDR3 is made up of 14 amino acids. Germline loops: CDR1 SGHTA, CDR2 FQGNSA. The V gene end was trimmed by 3 bases and the J gene end by 8 bases; junction bases not matched to a gene: 5. CDR3 amino acids: CASSFDRGEEKLFF. The CDR3 DNA reads TGTGCCAGCAGCTTCGACAGGGGTGAAGAAAAACTGTTTTTT.

In its sample, this clonotype was seen many times. The chain couples TRBV7-2 to TRBJ2-3, with TRBD2 matching 7 bases. The length of the CDR3 is 15 residues. Germline V CDR1 and CDR2: SGHTA, FQGNSA. The trim removed 5 bases at V and 2 bases at J, leaving 7 bases unmatched. The CDR3 loop reads CASSPWGGVTDTQYF. The CDR3, as DNA: TGTGCCAGCAGCCCCTGGGGGGGGGTCACAGATACGCAGTATTTT.

This clonotype was counted at least ten times. The chain employs TRBV5-6 and TRBJ2-1; D is unresolved. Germline CDR1 reads SGHDT; CDR2 reads YYEEEE. Trimming pared 0 bases from V and 8 bases from J, leaving 9 bases between. This CDR3 region has 13 residues. CDR3 sequence reads: CASSLEIYDEQFF. In nucleotides, the CDR3 is TGTGCCAGCAGCTTGGAAATTTACGATGAGCAGTTCTTC. The entire variable domain, with the rest obtained from reference TRBV5-6 and TRBJ2-1, is as follows: DAGVTQSPTHLIKTRGQQVTLRCSPKSGHDTVSWYQQALGQGPQFIFQYYEEEERQRGNFPDRFSGHQFPNYSSELNVNALLLGDSALYLCASSLEIYDEQFFGPGTRLTVL.

This clonotype was recorded many times. This sequence joins TRBV20-1 and TRBJ1-6; D call uncertain. CDR3 length equals 12 residues. The V end was cut by 2 bases, the J end by 6 bases, with 5 bases between. CDR1 and CDR2 (germline): DFQATT, SNEGSKA (reference sequence). The DNA of the CDR3 is TGCAGTGCTAGACGGGGTAATTCACCCCTCCACTTT. Encoded protein: CSARRGNSPLHF.

This clonotype was counted at least ten times. The rearrangement uses TRBV29-1 and TRBJ2-7, with 15 nucleotides matching TRBD2. Germline V CDR1 and CDR2: SQVTM, ANQGSEA. The junction had 19 bases not matched to a gene; V was cut back by 0 bases and J by 7 bases. This CDR3 comprises 20 residues. CDR3 DNA: TGCAGCGTTGAAGAGAGGAGACCGGGACTAGCGGGAGGCCCCCTATGGGAGCAGTACTTC. Amino acids: CSVEERRPGLAGGPLWEQYF.

This clonotype was recorded at least ten times. The chain uses TRBV9 and TRBJ1-4, with 8 positions matching TRBD1. The CDR3 covers 15 residues. V shed 4 bases, J shed 8 bases, and the junction held 10 bases outside the gene matches. Germline lookup yields CDR1 SGDLS and CDR2 YYNGEE. CDR3 sequence reads: CASSPRTGLEEKLFF. The CDR3, as DNA: TGTGCCAGCAGCCCCCGGACAGGGTTGGAAGAAAAACTGTTTTTT.

This clonotype has at least ten counts. The chain has TRBV27 and TRBJ2-2; perhaps TRBD1 as D (5 bases). This CDR3 contains 14 residues. Germline CDR1 MNHEY, CDR2 SMNVEV (reference sequence). The V end lost 7 bases, the J end lost 2 bases, and 11 bases lay between the germline ends. CDR3 in amino acids: CASKQGFNTGELFF. CDR3 nucleotide sequence: TGTGCCAGCAAGCAGGGCTTTAACACCGGGGAGCTGTTTTTT.

This clonotype was counted a few times. The rearrangement joins TRBV2 to TRBJ1-1; D is undetermined. The CDR3 runs 13 residues. CDR1 and CDR2 (germline): SNHLY, FYNNEI. Deletions cut 3 bases from V and 2 bases from J, with 7 bases between. CDR3 bases: TGTGCCAGCAGTGAGGGTGTAAACACTGAAGCTTTCTTT. This codes for CASSEGVNTEAFF.

The table lists this clonotype with many counts. The rearrangement joins TRBV4-2 to TRBJ2-2, with a possible D match to TRBD2 (6 bases). Germline values: CDR1 LGHNA, CDR2 YNFKEQ. Deletions cut 1 base from V and 4 bases from J, with 10 bases between. CDR3 length: 15 amino acids. The CDR3 sequence is CASSQGRGGTGELFF. The CDR3 DNA reads as TGTGCCAGCAGCCAAGGGAGGGGTGGCACCGGGGAGCTGTTTTTT.

The sample holds a few counts of this clonotype. The chain couples TRBV2 to TRBJ2-1; 7 bases map to TRBD1. Trimming removed 3 bases from V and 5 bases from J; junction bases left unmatched: 13. Germline lookup yields CDR1 SNHLY and CDR2 FYNNEI. There are 17 residues in the CDR3. In DNA form, the CDR3 reads TGTGCCAGCAGTGATTTACTTTGGGACAGCCAAAACAATGAGCAGTTCTTC. It codes for CASSDLLWDSQNNEQFF.

This clonotype was detected ten times or more. The V call is TRBV4-3, the J call TRBJ1-4, with TRBD1 matching 7 bases. CDR3 length equals 16 residues. With V trimmed by 1 base and J by 6 bases, 8 bases remained unmatched. The germline CDR1 and CDR2 sequences are LGHNA and YSLEER. As DNA, the CDR3 is TGCGCCAGCAGCCAAGGAGACAGGGCGTGGGATGAAAAACTGTTTTTT. Protein product: CASSQGDRAWDEKLFF.

This clonotype has ten or more counts. The chain combines TRBV4-2 with TRBJ1-5; maybe TRBD1 (6 bases). CDR1 and CDR2 from the germline V gene are LGHNA and YNFKEQ. This CDR3 comprises 15 residues. The germline V and J ends were trimmed by 4 bases and 2 bases, with 12 bases remaining between them. The CDR3 DNA follows: TGTGCCAGCAGCCCCCTAGGGGGGCGCAATCAGCCCCAGCATTTT. It translates to CASSPLGGRNQPQHF.

This clonotype was observed at least ten times. The chain carries TRBV5-1 and TRBJ2-7; 7 bases are a match to TRBD1. CDR1 and CDR2 from the germline V gene are SGHRS and YFSETQ. The length of the CDR3 is 15 residues. V was clipped by 3 bases and J by 0 bases; unmatched bases: 6. The CDR3 spells CASSYGQVSSYEQYF. The CDR3 nucleotides are TGCGCCAGCAGCTATGGACAGGTGTCCTCCTACGAGCAGTACTTC.

This clonotype was seen repeatedly, ten times or more. CDR3 protein: CASKKGGHPTDTQYF. The CDR3 nucleotides read TGTGCCAGCAAAAAGGGGGGACACCCGACAGATACGCAGTATTTT. The V and J genes are TRBV6-6 and TRBJ2-3; D may match TRBD1 or TRBD2 (6 bases each). Trimming stripped 7 bases from V and 3 bases from J, with 17 bases between. The CDR3 loop spans 15 amino acids. From germline, CDR1 is MNHNY and CDR2 SVGAGI (reference sequence).

The chain employs TRBV28 and TRBJ1-4; TRBD1 might be the D (5 bases). The V end was cut by 6 bases, the J end by 5 bases, with 22 bases between. The CDR3 length is 17 residues. The V gene's germline CDR1 is MDHEN and CDR2 SYDVKM. The CDR3, as DNA: TGTGCCAGCAGCCCCGGGGCAGCGTCCGGAATCAATGAAAAACTGTTTTTT. Translated: CASSPGAASGINEKLFF.